This TCR beta chain was captured in a study of blood T cell repertoires in COVID-19. On the study more broadly: There were acute and convalescent COVID-19 samples, and they came from the United States, Italy and Spain.

CDR1 and CDR2 from the germline V gene are LGHDT and YNNKEL (reference sequence). The CDR3 contains 14 residues. Trimming left V 1 base short and J 3 bases short, with 9 bases between. The repertoire was sequenced with immunoSEQ multiplex PCR; TCRdb's copy has only in-frame clones and lacks some. The table records some 100,000 clones, roughly 85% of them present only once. Sequenced sample: peripheral blood. The clonotype originates from an older man with active or convalescent COVID-19. This chain joins TRBV3-1 (or the pseudogene TRBV3-2) and TRBJ2-5; tentatively, D is TRBD2 (6 bases). CDR3 sequence reads: CASSQGLVKETQYF. CDR3 DNA: TGTGCCAGCAGCCAAGGACTAGTTAAAGAGACCCAGTACTTC.